These 18 T cell receptor beta chains were sequenced from one sample in a study of blood T cells in healthy people across ages. A second about 6 to 12 cycle PCR used barcoded and J-beta primers. In TCRdb, the 5' RACE reads were re-called with MiXCR into one record per CDR3 protein. The sample has approximately 600,000 distinct CDR3 sequences; around three fifths are singletons. Sequencing was done on a sample of blood. The receptors derive from a man in his sixties in good health.

The chain joins TRBV7-2 to TRBJ2-5, with 7 bases fitting TRBD2. Germline V gene lookup returns CDR1 SGHTA and CDR2 FQGNSA. This CDR3 region has 15 residues. The J segment lost 3 bases and the V segment lost 5 bases, leaving 9 bases of the junction unmatched. Here the CDR3 DNA reads TGTGCCAGCAGCCCCCGGGGGGATAAGAAAGAGACCCAGTACTTC. Translation gives CASSPRGDKKETQYF.

The rearrangement links TRBV20-1 to TRBJ2-3; the match to TRBD1 covers 9 bases. Germline V gene lookup returns CDR1 DFQATT and CDR2 SNEGSKA (reference sequence). The CDR3 length is 15 residues. V trimming: 5 bases; J trimming: 2 bases; junction bases outside the gene matches: 8. CDR3 residues: CSADPGQGHTDTQYF. CDR3 in DNA: TGCAGTGCTGACCCCGGACAGGGGCACACAGATACGCAGTATTTT.

The J gene is TRBJ2-3, the V gene TRBV20-1; TRBD2 aligns across 7 bases. The junction had 8 bases not matched to a gene; V was cut back by 3 bases and J by 2 bases. CDR3 size: 15 residues. Germline V lookup: CDR1 DFQATT, CDR2 SNEGSKA (reference sequence). In nucleotides, the CDR3 is TGCAGTGCTAGTGGGCTAGCGGAGATCACAGATACGCAGTATTTT. Its protein product is CSASGLAEITDTQYF.

This rearrangement joins TRBV6-5 to TRBJ2-1; 8 nucleotides match TRBD2. V dropped 6 bases and J dropped 7; count of bases not matched to a gene: 11. Germline V gene lookup returns CDR1 MNHEY and CDR2 SVGAGI. This CDR3 is built from 15 residues. CDR3 protein: CASSHTRGGGNEQFF. CDR3 in DNA: TGTGCCAGCAGCCACACCCGGGGGGGCGGGAATGAGCAGTTCTTC.

The table lists this clonotype with a count of one. V is TRBV6-5 and J is TRBJ2-3, with 9 positions matching TRBD2. Trimming removed 9 bases from V and 4 bases from J; junction bases left unmatched: 8. This CDR3 contains 14 residues. Germline V CDR1 and CDR2: MNHEY, SVGAGI. The CDR3 here is CASSRGGGPDTQYF. The DNA of the CDR3 is TGTGCCAGTAGTCGCGGGGGGGGGCCAGATACGCAGTATTTT.

The rearrangement uses TRBV7-9 and TRBJ2-5, with D possibly matching TRBD2 (6 bases). The germline V and J ends were trimmed by 1 base and 13 bases, with 16 bases remaining between them. Germline CDR1 reads SEHNR; CDR2 reads FQNEAQ (reference sequence). The CDR3 spans 13 residues. The CDR3 here is CASSLEATGVLYF. CDR3 bases: TGTGCCAGCAGCTTAGAGGCGACGGGAGTCCTGTACTTC. The variable domain in full, with the rest retrieved from reference TRBV7-9 and TRBJ2-5, is DTGVSQNPRHKITKRGQNVTFRCDPISEHNRLYWYRQTLGQGPEFLTYFQNEAQLEKSRLLSDRFSAERPKGSFSTLEIQRTEQGDSAMYLCASSLEATGVLYFGPGTRLLVL.

The chain links TRBV3-1 to TRBJ1-6; 8 positions match TRBD1. V dropped 8 bases and J dropped 9; count of bases not matched to a gene: 3. The germline gives CDR1 LGHDT, CDR2 YNNKEL (reference sequence). The CDR3 runs 12 residues. The CDR3 loop is CASQGAGSPLHF. As DNA, the CDR3 is TGTGCCAGCCAGGGGGCTGGTTCACCCCTCCACTTT.

The chain has TRBV2 and TRBJ1-5, with 9 nucleotides matching TRBD1. Germline CDR1 SNHLY, CDR2 FYNNEI. This CDR3 has 15 amino acids. Unmatched junction bases numbered 4, after V lost 5 bases and J lost 2 bases. Here the CDR3 DNA reads TGTGCCAGCAGTCCCAGGGACAGGGGCAATCAGCCCCAGCATTTT. It translates to CASSPRDRGNQPQHF.

In this sample, this clonotype turned up a few times. The chain combines TRBV18 with TRBJ2-6, with 7 bases fitting TRBD1. The CDR3 runs 15 residues. CDR1 and CDR2 from the germline V gene are KGHSH and LQKENI. After removal of 3 bases from V and 6 bases from J, the junction contained 5 bases not matched to a gene. The DNA for the CDR3 is TGTGCCAGCTCACCCTACAGGGGTCAGGCCAACGTCCTGACTTTC. Protein product: CASSPYRGQANVLTF.

The V gene is TRBV5-5, the J gene TRBJ1-5; D not certain. This CDR3 contains 13 residues. V was pared by 4 bases and J by 4 bases, with 9 bases between. In germline, CDR1 is SGHKS, CDR2 YYEKEE (reference sequence). Here the CDR3 reads CASSHSTNQPQHF. The DNA of the CDR3 is TGTGCCAGCAGCCACAGTACGAATCAGCCCCAGCATTTT. The whole variable domain, remainder taken from reference TRBV5-5 and TRBJ1-5, is DAGVTQSPTHLIKTRGQQVTLRCSPISGHKSVSWYQQVLGQGPQFIFQYYEKEERGRGNFPDRFSARQFPNYSSELNVNALLLGDSALYLCASSHSTNQPQHFGDGTRLSIL.

The chain is built from TRBV20-1 and TRBJ2-5; D gene unclear. V was shortened by 6 bases and J by 5 bases, with 16 bases between the two germline ends. Germline loops: CDR1 DFQATT, CDR2 SNEGSKA (reference sequence). The CDR3 covers 13 residues. The CDR3: CSASEVGFETQYF. The CDR3 coding sequence is TGCAGTGCCAGCGAGGTTGGTTTTGAGACCCAGTACTTC.

The J gene is TRBJ2-7, the V gene TRBV5-1; the D gene is possibly TRBD2 (6 bases). TRBJ2-5 explains the end of the DNA better; the J call may be wrong. The germline CDR1 and CDR2 sequences are SGHRS and YFSETQ. The CDR3 covers 15 residues. The CDR3 here is CASSLARDSQETQYF. The CDR3 nucleotides are TGCGCCAGCAGCTTGGCCCGGGACTCTCAAGAGACCCAGTACTTC.

The chain carries TRBV5-1 and TRBJ2-7; D tentatively reads TRBD1 or TRBD2 (5 bases each). This CDR3 has 14 amino acids. CDR1 is SGHRS, CDR2 YFSETQ, per germline. Deletions cut 4 bases from V and 0 bases from J, with 11 bases between. CDR3 loop: CASSRDRPSYEQYF. Here the CDR3 DNA reads TGCGCCAGCAGCCGGGACCGACCCTCCTACGAGCAGTACTTC.

The chain recombines TRBV25-1 with TRBJ1-2, with TRBD1 as a possible D gene (6 bases). Germline CDR1 is MGHDK and CDR2 is SYGVNS. The CDR3 length is 15 residues. The V end was cut by 0 bases, the J end by 5 bases, with 13 bases between. CDR3 DNA sequence: TGTGCCAGCAGTGAATATCGGTCAGGGGAGTATGGCTACACCTTC. Translation gives CASSEYRSGEYGYTF.

V and J are TRBV25-1 and TRBJ1-2; TRBD1 aligns across 10 bases. Per germline, CDR1 MGHDK and CDR2 SYGVNS. This CDR3 is built from 17 residues. The V segment lost 4 bases and the J segment 7 bases; nucleotides outside the gene matches: 15. The DNA for the CDR3 is TGTGCCAGCAGTGCACCGGGACAGGGGCCTCTTATCGCTGGCTACACCTTC. This sequence encodes CASSAPGQGPLIAGYTF.

The chain combines TRBV20-1 with TRBJ2-5, with D uncertain. The DNA matches TRBJ2-7 better at its end, which makes the J call doubtful. The CDR3 contains 13 residues. Germline V gene sequence: CDR1 DFQATT, CDR2 SNEGSKA (reference sequence). CDR3 amino acids: CSARQPGAYEQYF. The CDR3 DNA sequence: TGCAGTGCTAGACAGCCCGGAGCCTACGAGCAGTACTTC.

This clonotype was detected a few times. The J gene is TRBJ2-4, the V gene TRBV7-2; tentatively, D is TRBD2 (6 bases). The end of the DNA fits TRBJ2-7 better, so the J call may be wrong. The CDR3 runs to 15 residues. Germline lookup yields CDR1 SGHTA and CDR2 FQGNSA. Here the CDR3 reads CASSLAGTGDYEQYF. In DNA, the CDR3 is TGTGCCAGCAGCTTAGCTGGGACTGGAGACTACGAGCAGTACTTC.

The chain's CDR3 is CASSQDRGTGRHGYTF. In nucleotides, the CDR3 is TGTGCCAGCAGCCAAGATCGTGGGACAGGGAGGCATGGCTACACCTTC. The genes are TRBV3-1 and TRBJ1-2, with TRBD1 matching over 9 bases. Losses at the gene ends were 0 bases for V and 6 bases for J; bases not matched to a gene: 8. Germline CDR1 and CDR2: LGHDT and YNNKEL (reference sequence). CDR3 length: 16 amino acids.